The 11 T cell receptor beta chains in this list originate from one sample, sequenced in a study of blood T cells in healthy people across ages. Combining a sample-barcoded 5' primer with a J-beta primer mix, a second PCR ran for 7 to 11 cycles. MiXCR, run by TCRdb on the 5' RACE reads, gives a single entry per CDR3 protein. The profile covers approximately 360,000 distinct CDR3 sequences, with approximately 51% appearing a single time and around 50% taken by the ten largest. Specimen: blood. These receptors were obtained from a man in his sixties in good health.

This clonotype was observed a few times. V usage is TRBV29-1 and J usage is TRBJ2-1; D gene unclear. Germline lookup yields CDR1 SQVTM and CDR2 ANQGSEA. There are 11 residues in the CDR3. V gave up 3 bases and J gave up 9 bases, with 9 bases separating them. The CDR3 reads CSVEKAREQFF. The CDR3, as DNA: TGCAGCGTTGAGAAGGCCCGTGAGCAGTTCTTC.

The chain joins TRBV29-1 to TRBJ2-5, with D perhaps assigned TRBD1 or TRBD2 (6 bases each). Germline-derived CDR1 and CDR2 are SQVTM and ANQGSEA. The CDR3 consists of 13 residues. Deletions cut 6 bases from V and 2 bases from J, with 13 bases between. The CDR3 DNA is TGCAGCGTGGGGGGTGGGACACAAGAGACCCAGTACTTC. Translating it yields CSVGGGTQETQYF.

This clonotype has only a few counts. The V call is TRBV2, the J call TRBJ2-5; D gene unclear. This CDR3 is 13 amino acids long. V was trimmed by 6 bases and J by 7 bases, leaving 15 bases between them. Germline CDR1 SNHLY, CDR2 FYNNEI. The chain's CDR3 is CASSPRLAGTQYF. DNA for the CDR3: TGTGCCAGCAGCCCTCGACTGGCAGGGACCCAGTACTTC. Drawing the rest from reference TRBV2 and TRBJ2-5, the complete variable domain is EPEVTQTPSHQVTQMGQEVILRCVPISNHLYFYWYRQILGQKVEFLVSFYNNEISEKSEIFDDQFSVERPDGSNFTLKIRSTKLEDSAMYFCASSPRLAGTQYFGPGTRLLVL.

The V call is TRBV7-2, the J call TRBJ2-2; TRBD2 might be the D (5 bases). Germline CDR1 and CDR2: SGHTA and FQGNSA. The germline V and J ends were trimmed by 7 bases and 3 bases, with 15 bases remaining between them. CDR3 size: 15 residues. The CDR3 spells CASKPRSGYTGELFF. CDR3 nucleotide sequence: TGTGCCAGCAAACCGAGGAGCGGCTACACCGGGGAGCTGTTTTTT.

The chain carries TRBV7-3 and TRBJ2-1; 7 nucleotides agree with TRBD1. CDR1 and CDR2 (germline): SGHTA, FQGTGA. The CDR3 has 15 residues. The V segment lost 5 bases and the J segment 4 bases; nucleotides outside the gene matches: 8. Here the CDR3 DNA reads TGTGCCAGCAGCCCTACAGGGGTTGGGTACAATGAGCAGTTCTTC. Translated, it gives CASSPTGVGYNEQFF. The entire variable domain, with the rest obtained from reference TRBV7-3 and TRBJ2-1, is as follows: GAGVSQTPSNKVTEKGKYVELRCDPISGHTALYWYRQSLGQGPEFLIYFQGTGAADDSGLPNDRFFAVRPEGSVSTLKIQRTERGDSAVYLCASSPTGVGYNEQFFGPGTRLTVL.

V and J are TRBV6-1 and TRBJ2-1, with D tentatively TRBD1 or TRBD2 (5 bases each). The V and J ends lost 4 bases and 5 bases respectively, with 12 bases between them. The germline V gene encodes CDR1 MNHNS and CDR2 SASEGT. The CDR3 contains 14 residues. CDR3 residues: CASSGGNTHNEQFF. For the CDR3, the DNA is TGTGCCAGCAGTGGGGGGAATACCCACAATGAGCAGTTCTTC.

V gene TRBV20-1 combines with J gene TRBJ2-5; D remains unclear. Trimming pared 1 base from V and 4 bases from J, leaving 19 bases between. The CDR3 spans 16 residues. The germline CDR1 and CDR2 sequences are DFQATT and SNEGSKA (reference sequence). CDR3 loop: CSARAVDNAGPETQYF. CDR3 in DNA: TGCAGTGCTAGAGCGGTTGATAATGCTGGGCCAGAGACCCAGTACTTC.

About this clonotype: A much larger clone lies a single base off, so this may be a read error. The rearrangement uses TRBV5-5 and TRBJ1-2; 8 bases map to TRBD1. The germline CDR1 and CDR2 sequences are SGHKS and YYEKEE (reference sequence). The V segment lost 6 bases and the J segment 7 bases; nucleotides outside the gene matches: 8. The CDR3 runs 13 residues. The CDR3 DNA sequence: TGTGCCAGCATCTGGGCGCAGGGGGCTGGCTACACCTTC. It yields the protein CASIWAQGAGYTF. The whole variable domain, remainder taken from reference TRBV5-5 and TRBJ1-2, is DAGVTQSPTHLIKTRGQQVTLRCSPISGHKSVSWYQQVLGQGPQFIFQYYEKEERGRGNFPDRFSARQFPNYSSELNVNALLLGDSALYLCASIWAQGAGYTFGSGTRLTVV.

This chain links TRBV20-1 with TRBJ2-1, with 9 bases that match TRBD1. CDR1 is DFQATT and CDR2 is SNEGSKA in the germline V gene (reference sequence). With 6 bases clipped from V and 8 bases from J, the junction kept 14 bases outside the gene matches. This CDR3 is built from 15 residues. The CDR3 bases are TGCAGTGCCCAACAGGGGGCGCTTGCAAGTGATGAGCAGTTCTTC. This sequence encodes CSAQQGALASDEQFF.

The chain links TRBV6-5 to TRBJ2-1; weak D call: TRBD1 (6 bases). The CDR3 is made up of 16 amino acids. The V gene lost 2 bases and the J gene lost 2 bases, with 13 bases spanning the gap. From germline, CDR1 is MNHEY and CDR2 SVGAGI. The DNA of the CDR3 is TGTGCCAGCAGTTACGTCACAGGGACCCCCTACAATGAGCAGTTCTTC. It codes for CASSYVTGTPYNEQFF.

The chain joins TRBV7-6 to TRBJ2-7, with unresolved D. This CDR3 is 14 amino acids long. V lost 1 base and J 4 bases, leaving 11 bases between the germline ends. CDR1 and CDR2 (germline): SGHVS, FNYEAQ. The CDR3, as DNA: TGTGCCAGCAGCTTAGTTCTAGGCTCGTACGAGCAGTACTTC. Protein product: CASSLVLGSYEQYF.